This TCR beta chain was found in a study of blood T cell repertoires in COVID-19. Study overall: Material from acute and convalescent COVID-19 was sourced from the United States, Italy and Spain. PBMCs, B-cell-depleted T cells, or T cells provided the cDNA or gDNA that made up the material.

There are 16 residues in the CDR3. V was pared by 1 base and J by 1 base, with 13 bases between. Per the germline V gene, CDR1 is SEHNR and CDR2 is FQNEAQ (reference sequence). As processed by the authors: For nucleated cells, counts were estimated from reference gene primer amplification. The repertoire was sequenced with immunoSEQ multiplex PCR; TCRdb's copy has only in-frame clones and lacks some. The D gene and trimming were derived from the DNA, and the V and J assignments and clone size from that table. The sample yields some 200,000 clones, more than 70% seen once. This TCR came from a human donor in a cohort sampled during active COVID-19. The chain combines TRBV7-9 with TRBJ1-1, with D perhaps TRBD1 (5 bases). Specimen: peripheral blood. The CDR3 coding sequence is TGTGCCAGCAGCTTAGAGTGGTCAGGGTCGAACACTGAAGCTTTCTTT. Protein sequence: CASSLEWSGSNTEAFF.